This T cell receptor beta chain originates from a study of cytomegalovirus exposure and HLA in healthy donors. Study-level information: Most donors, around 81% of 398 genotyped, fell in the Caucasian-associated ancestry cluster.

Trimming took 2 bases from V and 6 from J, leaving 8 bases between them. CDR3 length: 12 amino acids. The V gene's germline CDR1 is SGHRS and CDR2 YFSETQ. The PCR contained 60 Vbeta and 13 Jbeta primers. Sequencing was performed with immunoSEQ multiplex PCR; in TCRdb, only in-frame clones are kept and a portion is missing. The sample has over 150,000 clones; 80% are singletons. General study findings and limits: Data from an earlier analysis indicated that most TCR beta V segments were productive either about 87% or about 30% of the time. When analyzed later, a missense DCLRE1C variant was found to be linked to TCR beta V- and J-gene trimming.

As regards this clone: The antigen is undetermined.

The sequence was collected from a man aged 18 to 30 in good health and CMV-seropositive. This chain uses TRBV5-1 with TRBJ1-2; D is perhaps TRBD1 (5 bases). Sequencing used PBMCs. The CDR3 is CASSLEGDGYTF. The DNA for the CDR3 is TGCGCCAGCAGCTTAGAAGGGGATGGCTACACCTTC.